The clone carrying this T cell receptor beta chain was counted a few times. This specimen comes from a study of neoadjuvant anti-PD-1 for oral cavity cancer. Overall study: Nivolumab at 3 mg/kg was mostly given biweekly, three to four doses, pre-surgery.

Indicated time point: after neoadjuvant nivolumab, at surgical resection. Patients had HPV-negative, locally advanced oral cavity squamous cell carcinoma. CDR3 length equals 15 residues. The germline V gene has CDR1 LNHDA and CDR2 SQIVND (reference sequence). The trim removed 0 bases at V and 2 bases at J, leaving 0 bases unmatched. Most tumor samples had 4 to 5.5 ug input DNA in two replicates. Some clones are missing from TCRdb's copy, which holds only in-frame ones; the method was immunoSEQ multiplex PCR. The table has around 37,000 clones, about 36% seen once. This sequence joins TRBV19 and TRBJ2-1, with 8 bases identical to TRBD2. The source of this sequence is a person aged 40 to 85 with oral cavity squamous cell carcinoma. The sample here was tumor tissue, taken after nivolumab (anti-PD-1) treatment. The CDR3, as DNA: TGTGCCAGTAGTATAGAACTAGCGGCCTACAATGAGCAGTTCTTC. Translated: CASSIELAAYNEQFF.